Presented here are 6 T cell receptor beta chains from one specimen sequenced in a study of T cells in Graves' hyperthyroidism and ophthalmopathy. Amplification targeted TCR beta CDR3 regions from RNA transcripts. The HTBI set primed first-round TCR CDR3 RT-PCR. TCRdb reanalysed the multiplex PCR reads using MiXCR and keeps one entry per CDR3 protein. Of about 600,000 distinct CDR3 sequences detected, over 12% appear once; the ten largest clones hold about 7%. Sequencing was carried out using blood. These receptors were obtained from a young woman with Graves' ophthalmopathy.

This clonotype was seen ten or more times. The rearrangement links TRBV28 to TRBJ2-3; D ambiguous. This CDR3 is 14 amino acids long. Germline V gives CDR1 MDHEN, CDR2 SYDVKM. Deletions cut 3 bases from V and 2 bases from J, with 9 bases between. The CDR3 DNA is TGTGCCAGCAGTTTTCTCCTATCCACAGATACGCAGTATTTT. Translation: CASSFLLSTDTQYF.

This clonotype was counted at least ten times. The chain carries TRBV3-1 and TRBJ2-6, with D unclear. The CDR3 totals 15 residues. V lost 4 bases and J 0 bases, leaving 7 bases between the germline ends. Germline CDR1 reads LGHDT; CDR2 reads YNNKEL (reference sequence). The CDR3 reads CASSPTPSGANVLTF. The CDR3 DNA reads TGTGCCAGCAGCCCGACTCCCTCTGGGGCCAACGTCCTGACTTTC.

This clonotype was detected only a few times. The J gene is TRBJ1-4, the V gene TRBV4-1; 9 nucleotides match TRBD1. This CDR3 region has 16 residues. After removal of 4 bases from V and 5 bases from J, the junction contained 8 bases not matched to a gene. The germline gives CDR1 MGHRA, CDR2 YSYEKL. For the CDR3, the DNA is TGCGCCAGCAGCCCCACCCGGGACAGGGCGAATGAAAAACTGTTTTTT. This codes for CASSPTRDRANEKLFF.

At least ten counts were recorded for this clonotype. The chain employs TRBV6-1 and TRBJ2-4; perhaps TRBD2 as D (6 bases). The V end was cut by 4 bases, the J end by 0 bases, with 22 bases between. Germline CDR1 reads MNHNS; CDR2 reads SASEGT. The CDR3 sequence is 19 residues long. CDR3 sequence reads: CASSAFGRVGTIAKNIQYF. CDR3 nucleotides: TGTGCCAGCAGTGCCTTCGGGAGAGTGGGGACGATAGCCAAAAACATTCAGTACTTC.

Ten or more counts support this clonotype. The chain uses TRBV3-1 and TRBJ2-3; TRBD2 is a possible D gene (5 bases). V was pared by 1 base and J by 5 bases, with 10 bases between. The CDR3 length is 14 residues. Germline loops: CDR1 LGHDT, CDR2 YNNKEL (reference sequence). The CDR3 coding sequence is TGTGCCAGCAGCCAAGGGGGAGTGGGAGATACGCAGTATTTT. Its protein product is CASSQGGVGDTQYF.

This rearrangement joins TRBV3-1 to TRBJ2-5; 7 bases agree with TRBD2. From germline, CDR1 is LGHDT and CDR2 YNNKEL (reference sequence). The V gene end was trimmed by 4 bases and the J gene end by 5 bases; junction bases not matched to a gene: 19. The CDR3 length is 18 residues. The CDR3: CASSLRWSGEGQGETQYF. The DNA of the CDR3 is TGTGCCAGCAGCCTCCGGTGGTCGGGGGAGGGCCAAGGTGAGACCCAGTACTTC.